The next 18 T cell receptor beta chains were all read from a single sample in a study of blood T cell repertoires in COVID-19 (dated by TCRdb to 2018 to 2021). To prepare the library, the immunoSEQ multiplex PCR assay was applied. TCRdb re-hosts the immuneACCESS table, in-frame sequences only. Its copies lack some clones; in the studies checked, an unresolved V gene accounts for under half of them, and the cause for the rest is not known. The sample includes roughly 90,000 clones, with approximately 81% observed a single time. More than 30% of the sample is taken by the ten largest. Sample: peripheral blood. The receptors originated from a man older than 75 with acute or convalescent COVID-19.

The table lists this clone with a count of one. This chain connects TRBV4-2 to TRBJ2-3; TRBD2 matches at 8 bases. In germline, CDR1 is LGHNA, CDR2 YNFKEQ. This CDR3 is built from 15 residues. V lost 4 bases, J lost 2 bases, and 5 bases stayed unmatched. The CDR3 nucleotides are TGTGCCAGCAGCCGAACTAGCGGACTCACAGATACGCAGTATTTT. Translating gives CASSRTSGLTDTQYF.

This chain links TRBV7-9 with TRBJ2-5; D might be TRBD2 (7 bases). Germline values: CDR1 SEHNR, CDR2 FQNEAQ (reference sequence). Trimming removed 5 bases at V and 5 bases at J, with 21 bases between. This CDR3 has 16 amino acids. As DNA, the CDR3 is TGTGCCAGCAGCGTGAGCCGGGGGGCGAATGTCGAGACCCAGTACTTC. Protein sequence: CASSVSRGANVETQYF. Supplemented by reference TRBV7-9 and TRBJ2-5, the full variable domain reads DTGVSQNPRHKITKRGQNVTFRCDPISEHNRLYWYRQTLGQGPEFLTYFQNEAQLEKSRLLSDRFSAERPKGSFSTLEIQRTEQGDSAMYLCASSVSRGANVETQYFGPGTRLLVL.

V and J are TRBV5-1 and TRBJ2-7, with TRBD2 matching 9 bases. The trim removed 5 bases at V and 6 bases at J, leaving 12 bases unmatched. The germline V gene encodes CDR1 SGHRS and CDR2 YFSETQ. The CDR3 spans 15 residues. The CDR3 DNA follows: TGCGCCAGCAGTTGGTCCCGGCGGGAGGGGGCCGAGCAGTACTTC. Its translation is CASSWSRREGAEQYF.

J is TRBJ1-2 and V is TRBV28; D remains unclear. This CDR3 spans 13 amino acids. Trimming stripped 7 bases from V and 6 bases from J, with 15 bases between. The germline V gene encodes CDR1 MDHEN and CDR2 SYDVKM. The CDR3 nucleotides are TGTGCCAGCATTCTCTCCGGGAGCCATGGCTACACCTTC. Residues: CASILSGSHGYTF.

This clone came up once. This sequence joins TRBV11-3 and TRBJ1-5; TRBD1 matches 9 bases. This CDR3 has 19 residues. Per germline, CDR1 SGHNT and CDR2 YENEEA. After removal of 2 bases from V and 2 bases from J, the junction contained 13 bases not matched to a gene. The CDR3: CASSLLRNRGLTGNQPQHF. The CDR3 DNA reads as TGTGCCAGCAGCTTACTTAGGAACAGGGGGCTCACGGGCAATCAGCCCCAGCATTTT.

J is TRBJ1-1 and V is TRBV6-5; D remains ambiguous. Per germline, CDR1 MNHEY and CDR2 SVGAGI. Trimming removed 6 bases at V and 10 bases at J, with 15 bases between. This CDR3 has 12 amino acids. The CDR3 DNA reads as TGTGCCAGCAGCGACCTCGGGGTGGGAGCTTTCTTT. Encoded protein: CASSDLGVGAFF.

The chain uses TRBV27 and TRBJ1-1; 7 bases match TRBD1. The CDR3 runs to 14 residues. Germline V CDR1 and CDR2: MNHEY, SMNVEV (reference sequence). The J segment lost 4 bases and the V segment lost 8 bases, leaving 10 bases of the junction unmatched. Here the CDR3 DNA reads TGTGCCAGCGGAGCCAGGGGGTATGGCACTGAAGCTTTCTTT. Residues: CASGARGYGTEAFF.

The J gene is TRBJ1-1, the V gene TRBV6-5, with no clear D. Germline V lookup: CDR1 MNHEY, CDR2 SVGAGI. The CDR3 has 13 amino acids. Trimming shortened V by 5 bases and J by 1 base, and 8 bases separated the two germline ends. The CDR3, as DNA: TGTGCCAGCAGTAAGACATGGAACACTGAAGCTTTCTTT. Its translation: CASSKTWNTEAFF.

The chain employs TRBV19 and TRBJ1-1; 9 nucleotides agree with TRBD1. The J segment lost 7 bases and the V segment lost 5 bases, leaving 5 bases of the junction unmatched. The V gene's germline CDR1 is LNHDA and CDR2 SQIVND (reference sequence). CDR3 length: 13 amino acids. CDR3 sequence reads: CASSPRTGDEAFF. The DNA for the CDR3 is TGTGCCAGTAGTCCCAGGACAGGGGATGAAGCTTTCTTT.

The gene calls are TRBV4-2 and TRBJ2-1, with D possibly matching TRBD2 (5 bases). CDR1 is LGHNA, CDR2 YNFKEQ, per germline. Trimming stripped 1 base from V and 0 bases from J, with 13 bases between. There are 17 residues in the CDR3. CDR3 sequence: CASSQVRAVPSYNEQFF. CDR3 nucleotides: TGTGCCAGCAGCCAAGTTCGAGCGGTCCCCTCCTACAATGAGCAGTTCTTC.

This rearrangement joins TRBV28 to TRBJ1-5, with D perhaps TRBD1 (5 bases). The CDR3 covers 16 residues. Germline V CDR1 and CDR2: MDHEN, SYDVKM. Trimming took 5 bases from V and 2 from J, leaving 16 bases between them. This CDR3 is CASSPHMGQGNQPQHF. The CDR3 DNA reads TGTGCCAGCAGTCCCCACATGGGGCAGGGCAATCAGCCCCAGCATTTT. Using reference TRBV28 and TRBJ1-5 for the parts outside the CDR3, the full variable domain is DVKVTQSSRYLVKRTGEKVFLECVQDMDHENMFWYRQDPGLGLRLIYFSYDVKMKEKGDIPEGYSVSREKKERFSLILESASTNQTSMYLCASSPHMGQGNQPQHFGDGTRLSIL.

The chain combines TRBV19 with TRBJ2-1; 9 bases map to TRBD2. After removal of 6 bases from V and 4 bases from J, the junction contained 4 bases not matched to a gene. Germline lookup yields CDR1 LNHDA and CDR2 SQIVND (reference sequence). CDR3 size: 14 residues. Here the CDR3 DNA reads TGTGCCAGTAGGTCTAGCGGGGTATACAATGAGCAGTTCTTC. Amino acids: CASRSSGVYNEQFF.

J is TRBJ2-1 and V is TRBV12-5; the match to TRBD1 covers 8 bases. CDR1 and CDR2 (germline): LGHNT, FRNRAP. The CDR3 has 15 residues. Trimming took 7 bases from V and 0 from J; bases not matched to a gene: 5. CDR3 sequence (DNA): TGTGCTAGTGTACCCGGGACAGGCTCCTACAATGAGCAGTTCTTC. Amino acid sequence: CASVPGTGSYNEQFF.

CDR3 region: CASSLRGGNQPQHF. CDR3 coding DNA: TGCGCCAGCAGCTTAAGGGGCGGCAATCAGCCCCAGCATTTT. The chain recombines TRBV5-1 with TRBJ1-5; possibly TRBD1 for D (5 bases). The CDR3 contains 14 residues. V lost 2 bases to trimming and J lost 2 bases, with 8 bases between them. Germline CDR1 is SGHRS and CDR2 is YFSETQ.

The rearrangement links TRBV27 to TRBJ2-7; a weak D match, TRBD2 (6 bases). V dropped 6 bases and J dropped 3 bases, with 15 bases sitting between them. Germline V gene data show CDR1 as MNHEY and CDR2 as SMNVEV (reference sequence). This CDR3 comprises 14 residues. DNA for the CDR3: TGTGCCAGCAGCCATGGGGAGGAGCTCTACGAGCAGTACTTC. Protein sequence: CASSHGEELYEQYF.

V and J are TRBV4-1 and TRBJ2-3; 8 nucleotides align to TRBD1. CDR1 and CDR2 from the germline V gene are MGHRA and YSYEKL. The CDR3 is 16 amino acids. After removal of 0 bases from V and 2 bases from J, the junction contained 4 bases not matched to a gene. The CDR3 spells CASSQDRGPNTDTQYF. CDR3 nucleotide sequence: TGCGCCAGCAGCCAAGACAGGGGGCCGAACACAGATACGCAGTATTTT.

In nucleotides, the CDR3 is TGTGCCAGCAGTCACAATCGGGGTTTCACTGAAGCTTTCTTT. This translates into CASSHNRGFTEAFF. The genes are TRBV28 and TRBJ1-1; D is unresolved. The V end was cut by 5 bases, the J end by 4 bases, with 14 bases between. This CDR3 contains 14 residues. Looked up from germline, CDR1 is MDHEN and CDR2 is SYDVKM. Using reference TRBV28 and TRBJ1-1 for the parts outside the CDR3, the full variable domain is DVKVTQSSRYLVKRTGEKVFLECVQDMDHENMFWYRQDPGLGLRLIYFSYDVKMKEKGDIPEGYSVSREKKERFSLILESASTNQTSMYLCASSHNRGFTEAFFGQGTRLTVV.

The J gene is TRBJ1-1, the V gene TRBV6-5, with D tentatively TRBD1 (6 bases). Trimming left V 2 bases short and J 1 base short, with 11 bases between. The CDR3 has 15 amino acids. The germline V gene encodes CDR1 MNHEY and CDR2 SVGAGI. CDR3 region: CASSYRPGQNTEAFF. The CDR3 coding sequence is TGTGCCAGCAGTTACCGTCCGGGACAGAACACTGAAGCTTTCTTT.